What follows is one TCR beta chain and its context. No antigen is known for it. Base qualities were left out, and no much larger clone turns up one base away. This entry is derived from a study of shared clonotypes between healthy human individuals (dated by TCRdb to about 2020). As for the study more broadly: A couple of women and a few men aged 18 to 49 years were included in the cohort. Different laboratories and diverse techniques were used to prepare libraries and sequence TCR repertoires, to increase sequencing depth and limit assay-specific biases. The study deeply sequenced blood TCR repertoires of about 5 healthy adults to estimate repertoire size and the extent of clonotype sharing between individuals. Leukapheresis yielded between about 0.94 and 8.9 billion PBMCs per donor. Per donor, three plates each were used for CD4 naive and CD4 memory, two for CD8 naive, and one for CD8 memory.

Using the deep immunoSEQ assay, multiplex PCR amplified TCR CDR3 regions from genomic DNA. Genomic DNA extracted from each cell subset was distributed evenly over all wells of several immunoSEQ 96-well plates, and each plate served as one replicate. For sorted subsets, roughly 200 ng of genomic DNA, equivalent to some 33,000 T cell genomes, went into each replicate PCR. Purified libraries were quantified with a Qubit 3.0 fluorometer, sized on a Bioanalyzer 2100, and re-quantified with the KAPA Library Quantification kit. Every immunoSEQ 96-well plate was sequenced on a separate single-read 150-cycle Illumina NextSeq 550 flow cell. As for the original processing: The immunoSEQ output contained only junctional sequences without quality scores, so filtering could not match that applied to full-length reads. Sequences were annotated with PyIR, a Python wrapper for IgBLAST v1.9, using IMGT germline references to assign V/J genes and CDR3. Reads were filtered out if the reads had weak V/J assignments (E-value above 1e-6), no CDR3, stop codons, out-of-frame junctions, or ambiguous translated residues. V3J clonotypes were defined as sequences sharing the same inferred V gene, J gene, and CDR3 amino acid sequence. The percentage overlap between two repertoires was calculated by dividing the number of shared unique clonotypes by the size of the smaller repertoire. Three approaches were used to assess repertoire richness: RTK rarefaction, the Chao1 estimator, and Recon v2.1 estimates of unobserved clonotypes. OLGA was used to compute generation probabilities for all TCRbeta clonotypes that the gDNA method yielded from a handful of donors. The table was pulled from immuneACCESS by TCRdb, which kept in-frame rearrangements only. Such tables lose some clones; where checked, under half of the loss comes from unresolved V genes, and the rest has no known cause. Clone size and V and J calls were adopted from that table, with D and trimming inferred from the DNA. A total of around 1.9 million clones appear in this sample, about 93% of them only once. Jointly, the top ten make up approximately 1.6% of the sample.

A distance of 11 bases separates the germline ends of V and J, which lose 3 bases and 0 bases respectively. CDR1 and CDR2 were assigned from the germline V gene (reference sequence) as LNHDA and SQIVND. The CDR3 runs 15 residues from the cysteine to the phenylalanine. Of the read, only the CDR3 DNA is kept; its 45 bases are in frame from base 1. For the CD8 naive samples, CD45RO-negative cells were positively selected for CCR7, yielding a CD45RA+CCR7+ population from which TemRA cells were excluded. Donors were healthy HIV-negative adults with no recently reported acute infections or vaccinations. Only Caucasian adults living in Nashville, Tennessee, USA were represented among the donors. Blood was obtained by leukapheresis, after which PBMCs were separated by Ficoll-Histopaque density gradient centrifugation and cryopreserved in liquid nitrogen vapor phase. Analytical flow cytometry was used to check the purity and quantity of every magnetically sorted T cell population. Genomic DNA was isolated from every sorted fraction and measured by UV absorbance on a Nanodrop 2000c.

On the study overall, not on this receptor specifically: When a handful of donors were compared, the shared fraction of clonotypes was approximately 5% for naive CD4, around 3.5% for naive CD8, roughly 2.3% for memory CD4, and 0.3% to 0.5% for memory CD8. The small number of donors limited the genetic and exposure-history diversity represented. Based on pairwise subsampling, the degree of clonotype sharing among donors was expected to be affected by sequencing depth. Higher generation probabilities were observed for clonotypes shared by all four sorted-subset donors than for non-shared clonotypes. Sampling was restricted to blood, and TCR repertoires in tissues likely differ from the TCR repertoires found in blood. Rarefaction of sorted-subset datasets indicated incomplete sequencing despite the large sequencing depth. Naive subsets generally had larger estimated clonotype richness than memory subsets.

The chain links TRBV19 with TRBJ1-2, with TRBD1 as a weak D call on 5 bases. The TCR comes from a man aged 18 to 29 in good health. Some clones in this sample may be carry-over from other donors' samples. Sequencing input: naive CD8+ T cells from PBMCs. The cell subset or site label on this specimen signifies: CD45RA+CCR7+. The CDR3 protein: CASSMGGSSNYGYTF. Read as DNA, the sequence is TGTGCCAGTAGTATGGGGGGATCGTCTAACTATGGCTACACCTTC.